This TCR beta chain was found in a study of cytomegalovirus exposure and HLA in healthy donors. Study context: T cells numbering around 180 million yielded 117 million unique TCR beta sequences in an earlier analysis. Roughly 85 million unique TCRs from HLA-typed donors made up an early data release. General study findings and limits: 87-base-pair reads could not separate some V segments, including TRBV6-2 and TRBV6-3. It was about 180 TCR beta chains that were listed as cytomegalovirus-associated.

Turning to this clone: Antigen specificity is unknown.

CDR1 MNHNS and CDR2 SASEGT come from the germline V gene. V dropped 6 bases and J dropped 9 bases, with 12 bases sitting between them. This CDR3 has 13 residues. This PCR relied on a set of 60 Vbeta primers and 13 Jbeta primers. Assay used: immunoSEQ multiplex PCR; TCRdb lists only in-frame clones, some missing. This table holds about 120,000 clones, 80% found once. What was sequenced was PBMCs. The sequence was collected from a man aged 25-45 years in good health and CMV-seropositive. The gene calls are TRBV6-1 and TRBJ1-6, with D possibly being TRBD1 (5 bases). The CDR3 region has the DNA TGTGCCAGCAGCCAAGCCAGGGTTTCACCCCTCCACTTT. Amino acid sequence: CASSQARVSPLHF.